The clone carrying this T cell receptor beta chain has a count of ten or more. The CDR3 spans 14 residues. The V and J ends lost 7 bases and 0 bases respectively, with 12 bases between them. Per germline, CDR1 MDHEN and CDR2 SYDVKM. The data originate from a study of T cells in Graves' hyperthyroidism and ophthalmopathy. Using RNA transcripts as the source, TCR beta CDR3 regions were amplified. A first-round RT-PCR of the TCR CDR3 used the HTBI primer set. TCRdb fed the multiplex PCR reads into MiXCR, producing one record per CDR3 protein. The table shows around 500,000 distinct CDR3 sequences, with about 16% occurring only once.

This chain joins TRBV28 and TRBJ2-5; D remains ambiguous. The TCR comes from a woman aged 25 to 39 with Graves' ophthalmopathy. The sequenced material came from blood. CDR3 sequence (DNA): TGTGCCAGCACCCCTACCCAATACCAAGAGACCCAGTACTTC. It is translated as CASTPTQYQETQYF.